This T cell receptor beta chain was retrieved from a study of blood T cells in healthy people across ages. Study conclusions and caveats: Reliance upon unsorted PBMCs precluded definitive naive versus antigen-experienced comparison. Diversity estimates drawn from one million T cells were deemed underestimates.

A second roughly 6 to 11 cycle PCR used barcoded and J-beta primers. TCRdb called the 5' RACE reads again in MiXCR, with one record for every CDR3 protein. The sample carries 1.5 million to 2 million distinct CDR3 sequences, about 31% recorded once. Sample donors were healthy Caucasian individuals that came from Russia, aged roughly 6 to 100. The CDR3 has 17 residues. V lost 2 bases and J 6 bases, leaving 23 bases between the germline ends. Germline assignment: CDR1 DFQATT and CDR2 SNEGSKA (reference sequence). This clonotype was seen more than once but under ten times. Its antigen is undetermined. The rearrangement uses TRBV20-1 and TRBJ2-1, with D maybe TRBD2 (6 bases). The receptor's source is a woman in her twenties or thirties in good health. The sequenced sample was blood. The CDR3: CSARKNNWRGRGNEQFF. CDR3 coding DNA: TGCAGTGCTAGAAAAAATAATTGGCGGGGTCGGGGCAATGAGCAGTTCTTC.